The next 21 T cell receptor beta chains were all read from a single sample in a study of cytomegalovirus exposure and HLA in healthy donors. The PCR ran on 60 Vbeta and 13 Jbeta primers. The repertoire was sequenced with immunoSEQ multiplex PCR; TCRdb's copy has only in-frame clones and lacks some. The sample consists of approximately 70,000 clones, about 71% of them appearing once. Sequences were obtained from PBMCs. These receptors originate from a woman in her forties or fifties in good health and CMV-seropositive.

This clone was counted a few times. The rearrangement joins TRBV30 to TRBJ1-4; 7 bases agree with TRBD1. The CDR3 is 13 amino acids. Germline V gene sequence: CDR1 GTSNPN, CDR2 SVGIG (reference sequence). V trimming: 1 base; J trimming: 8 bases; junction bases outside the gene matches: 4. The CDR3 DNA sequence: TGTGCCTGGAGTGCAGGGGGAGGAGAAAAACTGTTTTTT. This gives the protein CAWSAGGGEKLFF.

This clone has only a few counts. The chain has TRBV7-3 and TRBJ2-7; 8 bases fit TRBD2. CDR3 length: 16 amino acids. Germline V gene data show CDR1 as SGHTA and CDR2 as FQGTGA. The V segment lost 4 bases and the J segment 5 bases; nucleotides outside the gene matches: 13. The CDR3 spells CASSSTTRGGAHEQYF. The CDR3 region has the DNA TGTGCCAGCAGCTCGACGACCCGGGGGGGAGCCCACGAGCAGTACTTC. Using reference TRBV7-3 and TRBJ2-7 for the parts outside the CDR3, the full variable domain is GAGVSQTPSNKVTEKGKYVELRCDPISGHTALYWYRQSLGQGPEFLIYFQGTGAADDSGLPNDRFFAVRPEGSVSTLKIQRTERGDSAVYLCASSSTTRGGAHEQYFGPGTRLTVT.

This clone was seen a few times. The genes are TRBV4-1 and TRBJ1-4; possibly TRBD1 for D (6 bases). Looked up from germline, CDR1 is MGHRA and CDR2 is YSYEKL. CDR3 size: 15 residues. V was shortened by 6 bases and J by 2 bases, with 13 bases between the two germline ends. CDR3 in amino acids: CASRYQDSTNEKLFF. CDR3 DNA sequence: TGCGCCAGCAGGTACCAGGACAGCACTAATGAAAAACTGTTTTTT.

CDR3 in amino acids: CASSLSSGSNQPQHF. The CDR3 bases are TGCGCCAGCAGCTTGAGTTCAGGGTCGAATCAGCCCCAGCATTTT. The chain combines TRBV5-1 with TRBJ1-5; the D gene is possibly TRBD1 (5 bases). Germline V gives CDR1 SGHRS, CDR2 YFSETQ. This CDR3 has 15 residues. V was cut by 1 base and J by 4 bases, with 12 bases left in between.

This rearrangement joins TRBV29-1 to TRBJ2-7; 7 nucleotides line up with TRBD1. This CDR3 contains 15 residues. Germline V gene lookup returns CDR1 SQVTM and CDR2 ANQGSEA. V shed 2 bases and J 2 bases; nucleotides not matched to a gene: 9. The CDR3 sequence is CSVELAGQATYEQYF. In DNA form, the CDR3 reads TGCAGCGTTGAACTGGCCGGACAGGCAACCTACGAGCAGTACTTC.

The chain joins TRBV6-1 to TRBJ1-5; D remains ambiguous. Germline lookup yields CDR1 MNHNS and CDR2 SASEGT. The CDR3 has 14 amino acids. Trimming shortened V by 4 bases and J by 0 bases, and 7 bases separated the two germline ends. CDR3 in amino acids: CASSGGSSNQPQHF. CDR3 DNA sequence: TGTGCCAGCAGTGGTGGCAGTAGCAATCAGCCCCAGCATTTT.

The DNA for the CDR3 is TGCAGCGTAGAACTTGACAGGGGGAAGTTCTTC. Translation gives CSVELDRGKFF. This chain connects TRBV29-1 to TRBJ2-1; 9 bases match TRBD1. CDR1 is SQVTM, CDR2 ANQGSEA, per germline. The CDR3 has 11 residues. Trimming at V came to 6 bases and at J to 14 bases, leaving 8 bases not matched to a gene.

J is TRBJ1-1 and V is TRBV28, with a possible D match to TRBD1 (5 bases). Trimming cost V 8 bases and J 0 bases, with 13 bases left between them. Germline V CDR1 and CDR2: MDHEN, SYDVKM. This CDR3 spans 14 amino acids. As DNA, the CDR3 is TGTGCCAGCTGGCGTCAGGGTTTGAACACTGAAGCTTTCTTT. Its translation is CASWRQGLNTEAFF.

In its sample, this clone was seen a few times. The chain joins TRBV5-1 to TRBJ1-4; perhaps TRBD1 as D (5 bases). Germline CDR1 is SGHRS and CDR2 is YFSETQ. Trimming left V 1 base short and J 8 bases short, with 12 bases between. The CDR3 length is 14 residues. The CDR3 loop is CASSLKAQGEKLFF. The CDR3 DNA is TGCGCCAGCAGCTTGAAGGCCCAGGGAGAAAAACTGTTTTTT.

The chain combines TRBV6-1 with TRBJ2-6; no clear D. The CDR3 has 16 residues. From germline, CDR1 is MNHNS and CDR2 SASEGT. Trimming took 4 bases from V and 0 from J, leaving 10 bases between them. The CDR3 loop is CASSAPVNSGANVLTF. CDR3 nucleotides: TGTGCCAGCAGTGCCCCTGTTAACTCTGGGGCCAACGTCCTGACTTTC.

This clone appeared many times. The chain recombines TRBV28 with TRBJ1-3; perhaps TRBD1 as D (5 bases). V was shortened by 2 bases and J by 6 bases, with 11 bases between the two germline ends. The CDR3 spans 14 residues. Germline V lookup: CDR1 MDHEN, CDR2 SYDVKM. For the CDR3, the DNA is TGTGCCAGCAGTTTACCCACAGGTTCAAACACCATATATTTT. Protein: CASSLPTGSNTIYF. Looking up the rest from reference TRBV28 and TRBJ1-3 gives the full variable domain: DVKVTQSSRYLVKRTGEKVFLECVQDMDHENMFWYRQDPGLGLRLIYFSYDVKMKEKGDIPEGYSVSREKKERFSLILESASTNQTSMYLCASSLPTGSNTIYFGEGSWLTVV.

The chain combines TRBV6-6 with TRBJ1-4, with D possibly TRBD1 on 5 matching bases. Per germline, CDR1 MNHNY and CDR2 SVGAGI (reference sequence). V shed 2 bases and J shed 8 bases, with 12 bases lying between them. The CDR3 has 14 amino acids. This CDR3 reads CASSYQSGREKLFF. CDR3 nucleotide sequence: TGTGCCAGCAGTTACCAGTCAGGGAGGGAAAAACTGTTTTTT.

CDR3 nucleotide sequence: TGTGCCAGCAGTTACTCGGGGGAGGGCAATGATGGCTACACCTTC. It codes for CASSYSGEGNDGYTF. The V call is TRBV6-5, the J call TRBJ1-2, with a weak D call TRBD1 (5 bases). CDR3 length: 15 residues. Trimming stripped 0 bases from V and 6 bases from J, with 14 bases between. Looked up from germline, CDR1 is MNHEY and CDR2 is SVGAGI.

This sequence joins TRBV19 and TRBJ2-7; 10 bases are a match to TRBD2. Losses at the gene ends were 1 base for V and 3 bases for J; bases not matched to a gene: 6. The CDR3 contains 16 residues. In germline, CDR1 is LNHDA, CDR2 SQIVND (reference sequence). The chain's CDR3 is CASSIGLAGDNYEQYF. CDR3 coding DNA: TGTGCCAGTAGTATAGGCCTAGCGGGAGACAACTACGAGCAGTACTTC.

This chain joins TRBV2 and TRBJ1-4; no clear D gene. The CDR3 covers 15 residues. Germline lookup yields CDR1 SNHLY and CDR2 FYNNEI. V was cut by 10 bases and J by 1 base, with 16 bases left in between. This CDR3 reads CANSPQGRTNEKLFF. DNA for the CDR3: TGTGCCAACTCCCCCCAAGGGAGAACTAATGAAAAACTGTTTTTT.

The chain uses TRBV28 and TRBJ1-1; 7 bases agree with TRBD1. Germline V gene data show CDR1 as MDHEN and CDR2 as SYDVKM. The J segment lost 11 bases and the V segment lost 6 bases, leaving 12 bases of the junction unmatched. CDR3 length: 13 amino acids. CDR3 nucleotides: TGTGCCAGCAGGGTCACGGACAGGATGTCTGCTTTCTTT. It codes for CASRVTDRMSAFF.

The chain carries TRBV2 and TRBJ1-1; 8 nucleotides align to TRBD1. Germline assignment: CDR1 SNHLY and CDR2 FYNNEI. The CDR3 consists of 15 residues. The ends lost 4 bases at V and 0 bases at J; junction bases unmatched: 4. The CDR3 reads CASSGWDRMNTEAFF. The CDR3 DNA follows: TGTGCCAGCAGTGGGTGGGACAGGATGAACACTGAAGCTTTCTTT.

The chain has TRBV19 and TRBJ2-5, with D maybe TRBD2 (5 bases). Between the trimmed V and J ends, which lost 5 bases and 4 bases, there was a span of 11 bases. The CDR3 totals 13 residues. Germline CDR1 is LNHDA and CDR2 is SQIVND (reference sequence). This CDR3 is CASSLNGGETQYF. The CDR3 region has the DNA TGTGCCAGTAGTCTCAATGGAGGAGAGACCCAGTACTTC.

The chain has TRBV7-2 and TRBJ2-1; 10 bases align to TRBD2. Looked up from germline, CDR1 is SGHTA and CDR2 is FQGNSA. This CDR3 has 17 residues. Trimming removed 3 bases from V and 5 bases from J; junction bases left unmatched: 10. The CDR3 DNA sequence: TGTGCCAGCAGCTTCCCTAGCGGGGGCCTCTTTAACAATGAGCAGTTCTTC. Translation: CASSFPSGGLFNNEQFF.

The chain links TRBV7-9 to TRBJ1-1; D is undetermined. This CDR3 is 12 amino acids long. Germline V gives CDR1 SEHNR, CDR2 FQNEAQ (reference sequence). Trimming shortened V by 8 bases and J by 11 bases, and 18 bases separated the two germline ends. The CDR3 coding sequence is TGTGCCAGCGCCCAAGACGGAGGAGAGGCTTTCTTT. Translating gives CASAQDGGEAFF.

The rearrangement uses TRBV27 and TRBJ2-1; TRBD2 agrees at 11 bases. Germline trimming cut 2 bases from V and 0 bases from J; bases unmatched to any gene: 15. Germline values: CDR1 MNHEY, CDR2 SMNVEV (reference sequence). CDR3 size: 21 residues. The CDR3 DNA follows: TGTGCCAGCAGTTTAAAGGGGCTTGGACTAGCGGGTGTAAGCTCCTACAATGAGCAGTTCTTC. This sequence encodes CASSLKGLGLAGVSSYNEQFF.